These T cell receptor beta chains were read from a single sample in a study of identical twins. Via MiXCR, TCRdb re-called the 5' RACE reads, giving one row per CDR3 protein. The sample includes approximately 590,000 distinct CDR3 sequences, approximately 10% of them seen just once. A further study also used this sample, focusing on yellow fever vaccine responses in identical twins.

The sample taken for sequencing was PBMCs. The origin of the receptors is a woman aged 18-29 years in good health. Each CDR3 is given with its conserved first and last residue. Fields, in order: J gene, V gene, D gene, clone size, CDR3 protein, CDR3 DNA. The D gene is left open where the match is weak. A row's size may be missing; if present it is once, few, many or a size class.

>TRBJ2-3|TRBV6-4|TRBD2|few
CASSPEAGGASDTQYF
TGTGCCAGCAGTCCAGAGGCGGGGGGGGCCTCAGATACGCAGTATTTT
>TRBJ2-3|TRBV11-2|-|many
CASSRKDGMNTQYF
TGTGCCAGCAGCCGAAAAGATGGGATGAATACGCAGTATTTT
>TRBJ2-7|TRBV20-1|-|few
CSARDLRGPTYEQYF
TGCAGTGCTAGAGACCTTAGGGGACCAACCTACGAGCAGTACTTC
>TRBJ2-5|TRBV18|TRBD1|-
CASSLLTGDQETQYF
TGTGCCAGCTCACTCCTGACAGGGGACCAAGAGACCCAGTACTTC
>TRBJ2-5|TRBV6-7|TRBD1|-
CASSYLGQGAWETQYF
TGTGCCAGCAGTTACTTAGGACAGGGGGCGTGGGAGACCCAGTACTTC
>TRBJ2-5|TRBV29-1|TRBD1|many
CSVASRGQGALQETQYF
TGCAGCGTCGCCTCCAGGGGACAGGGCGCACTCCAAGAGACCCAGTACTTC
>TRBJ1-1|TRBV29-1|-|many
CSVEDLPEEAFF
TGCAGCGTTGAAGATCTTCCCGAAGAAGCTTTCTTT
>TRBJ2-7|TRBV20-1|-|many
CSATRDIAYEQYF
TGCAGTGCTACCAGGGACATCGCCTACGAGCAGTACTTC
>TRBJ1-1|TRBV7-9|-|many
CASSLLSSEAFF
TGTGCCAGCAGCTTACTTAGTTCTGAAGCTTTCTTT
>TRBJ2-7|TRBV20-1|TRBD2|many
CSAIREGYEQYF
TGCAGTGCTATCAGGGAGGGCTACGAGCAGTACTTC
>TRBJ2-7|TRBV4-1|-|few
CASSQPGINRDEQYF
TGCGCCAGCAGCCAGCCTGGGATAAATCGGGACGAGCAGTACTTC
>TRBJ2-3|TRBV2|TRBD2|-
CTSGGDRTTDTQYF
TGTACCAGCGGGGGGGACAGAACCACAGATACGCAGTATTTT
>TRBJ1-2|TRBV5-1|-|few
CASSSEHLSGNYGYTF
TGCGCCAGCAGCTCGGAACACCTCTCGGGCAACTATGGCTACACCTTC
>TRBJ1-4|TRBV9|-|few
CASSPSKGGGGKLFF
TGTGCCAGCAGCCCAAGCAAGGGGGGGGGTGGAAAACTGTTTTTT
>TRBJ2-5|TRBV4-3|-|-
CASSQDLQGGEETQYF
TGCGCCAGCAGCCAAGATCTGCAGGGAGGCGAAGAGACCCAGTACTTC
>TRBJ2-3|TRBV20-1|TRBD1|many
CSASRDRVQDTQYF
TGCAGTGCTAGCCGGGACAGGGTACAAGATACGCAGTATTTT
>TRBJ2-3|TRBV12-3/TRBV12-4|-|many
CASTRGSVPTDTQYF
TGTGCCAGCACCCGGGGGAGCGTCCCCACAGATACGCAGTATTTT
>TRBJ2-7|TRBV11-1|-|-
CASSSHRGQRGRSSYEQYF
TGTGCCAGCAGCTCTCACAGGGGTCAGCGGGGCAGGAGCTCCTACGAGCAGTACTTC
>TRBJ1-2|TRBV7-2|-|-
CASSLPRAGKTGYTF
TGTGCCAGCAGCTTACCCCGAGCAGGTAAAACTGGCTACACCTTC
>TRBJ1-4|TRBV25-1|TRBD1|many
CASSDPGQGYEKLFF
TGTGCCAGCAGTGATCCTGGACAGGGCTATGAAAAACTGTTTTTT
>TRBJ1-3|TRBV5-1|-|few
CASTSGTRGSGNTIYF
TGCGCCAGCACCTCCGGGACAAGGGGATCTGGAAACACCATATATTTT
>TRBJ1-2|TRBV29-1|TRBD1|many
CSVEGGTGRNYGYTF
TGCAGCGTTGAAGGGGGGACAGGGAGGAACTATGGCTACACCTTC
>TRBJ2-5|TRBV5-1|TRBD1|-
CASSTTGTGKETQYF
TGCGCCAGCAGCACCACCGGGACAGGGAAGGAGACCCAGTACTTC
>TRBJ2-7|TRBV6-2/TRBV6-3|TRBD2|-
CASTSGLAGFYEQYF
TGTGCCAGCACCTCGGGACTAGCGGGTTTCTACGAGCAGTACTTC
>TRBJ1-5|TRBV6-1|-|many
CASSPTRGGFQPQHF
TGTGCCAGCAGTCCAACCAGGGGAGGGTTTCAGCCCCAGCATTTT
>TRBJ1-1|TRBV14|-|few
CASSPTRFLNTEAFF
TGTGCCAGCAGCCCCACCCGGTTCCTGAACACTGAAGCTTTCTTT
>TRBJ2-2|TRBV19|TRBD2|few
CASSLSGTKATGELFF
TGTGCCAGTAGTCTCAGTGGGACTAAAGCGACCGGGGAGCTGTTTTTT
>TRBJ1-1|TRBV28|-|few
CASSYPGRGAFF
TGTGCCAGCAGTTATCCGGGCAGGGGAGCTTTCTTT
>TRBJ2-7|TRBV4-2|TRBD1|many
CASSQEGQGNPYEQYF
TGTGCCAGCAGCCAAGAGGGACAGGGCAACCCGTACGAGCAGTACTTC
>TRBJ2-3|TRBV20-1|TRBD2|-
CSASVLAEITDTQYF
TGCAGTGCTAGCGTACTAGCGGAGATCACAGATACGCAGTATTTT
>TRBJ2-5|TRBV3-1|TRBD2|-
CASSPREKAGGRRETQYF
TGTGCCAGCAGCCCGAGAGAAAAAGCGGGAGGGCGGCGAGAGACCCAGTACTTC
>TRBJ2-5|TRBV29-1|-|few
CSVEEAEGDSKTQYF
TGCAGCGTTGAAGAGGCCGAGGGGGACTCCAAGACCCAGTACTTC
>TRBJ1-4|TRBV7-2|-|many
CASSLGTANEKLFF
TGTGCCAGCAGCTTAGGGACAGCTAATGAAAAACTGTTTTTT
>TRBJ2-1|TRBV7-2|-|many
CASSPMRGAYNEQFF
TGTGCCAGCAGCCCCATGCGCGGAGCATACAATGAGCAGTTCTTC
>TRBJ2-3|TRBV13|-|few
CASSKGGGAVNTQYF
TGTGCCAGCAGCAAGGGAGGGGGGGCGGTAAATACGCAGTATTTT
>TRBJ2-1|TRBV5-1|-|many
CASSLDPTASEQFF
TGCGCCAGCAGCTTGGACCCCACCGCTAGTGAGCAGTTCTTC
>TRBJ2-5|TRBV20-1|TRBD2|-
CSASSGVFLETQYF
TGCAGTGCTAGCAGCGGGGTGTTTTTGGAGACCCAGTACTTC
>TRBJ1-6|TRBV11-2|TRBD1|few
CASSLIRTGTYNSPLHF
TGTGCCAGCAGCTTAATTCGGACAGGGACCTATAATTCACCCCTCCACTTT
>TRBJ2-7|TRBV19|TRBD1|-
CASSITRPRGQDYEQYF
TGTGCCAGTAGTATCACCCGACCCCGAGGACAGGACTACGAGCAGTACTTC
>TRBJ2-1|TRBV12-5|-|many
CASGLGTPRSNEQFF
TGTGCTAGTGGCCTCGGGACTCCCAGGTCGAATGAGCAGTTCTTC
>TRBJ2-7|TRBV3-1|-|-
CASSRTPRSEQYF
TGTGCCAGCAGCCGGACGCCGCGCTCCGAGCAGTACTTC
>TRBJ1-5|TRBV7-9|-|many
CASSSPGSQPQHF
TGTGCCAGCAGCTCACCGGGATCTCAGCCCCAGCATTTT
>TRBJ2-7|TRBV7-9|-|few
CASTPPEDSYEQYF
TGTGCCAGCACCCCTCCGGAGGACTCCTACGAGCAGTACTTC
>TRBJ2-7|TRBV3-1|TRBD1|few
CASSQQGVLQF
TGTGCCAGCAGCCAACAGGGGGTGCTTCAGTTC
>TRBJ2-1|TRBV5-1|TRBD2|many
CASSYGSGGRSDEQFF
TGCGCCAGCAGCTATGGGAGTGGCGGGAGATCGGATGAGCAGTTCTTC
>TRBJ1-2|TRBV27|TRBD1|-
CASSPPDRGLNGYTF
TGTGCCAGCAGTCCCCCGGACAGGGGGCTGAATGGCTACACCTTC
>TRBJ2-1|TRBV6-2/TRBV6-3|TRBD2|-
CASSDFGGNEQFF
TGTGCCAGCTCCGATTTCGGGGGGAATGAGCAGTTCTTC
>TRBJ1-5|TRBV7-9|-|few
CASSLSHRDSNQPQHF
TGTGCCAGCAGCTTATCCCACAGGGATAGCAATCAGCCCCAGCATTTT
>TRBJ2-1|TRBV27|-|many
CASSPRAQAGEQFF
TGTGCCAGCAGTCCCCGGGCCCAAGCGGGTGAGCAGTTCTTC
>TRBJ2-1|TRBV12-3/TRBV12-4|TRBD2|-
CASSLSGGGRRNEQFF
TGTGCCAGCAGTTTATCAGGCGGGGGACGTAGGAATGAGCAGTTCTTC
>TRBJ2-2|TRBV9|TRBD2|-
CASSVEERGAPGVLFF
TGTGCCAGCAGCGTAGAAGAGCGGGGGGCCCCCGGGGTGCTGTTTTTT
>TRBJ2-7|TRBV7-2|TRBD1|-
CASSLPWTGEAYEQYF
TGTGCCAGCAGCTTACCCTGGACAGGGGAGGCCTACGAGCAGTACTTC